This T cell receptor (beta chain) was retrieved from a study of cytomegalovirus exposure and HLA in healthy donors. Only one count was recorded for this clone. Clones were read by immunoSEQ multiplex PCR, and TCRdb kept only the in-frame ones, dropping some. This repertoire shows 150,000 to 200,000 clones, roughly 91% found once; its top ten account for around 3%. This CDR3 has 15 amino acids. Germline assignment: CDR1 MDHEN and CDR2 SYDVKM. Trimming took 6 bases from V and 2 from J; bases not matched to a gene: 10. The TCR originated in a man between 18 and 29 years old in good health and CMV-seronegative. The chain carries TRBV28 and TRBJ2-7; 7 nucleotides match TRBD1. The sequencing input was PBMCs. The CDR3 protein is CASSSGTVLTYEQYF. As DNA, the CDR3 is TGTGCCAGCAGCTCCGGGACAGTGCTAACCTACGAGCAGTACTTC.